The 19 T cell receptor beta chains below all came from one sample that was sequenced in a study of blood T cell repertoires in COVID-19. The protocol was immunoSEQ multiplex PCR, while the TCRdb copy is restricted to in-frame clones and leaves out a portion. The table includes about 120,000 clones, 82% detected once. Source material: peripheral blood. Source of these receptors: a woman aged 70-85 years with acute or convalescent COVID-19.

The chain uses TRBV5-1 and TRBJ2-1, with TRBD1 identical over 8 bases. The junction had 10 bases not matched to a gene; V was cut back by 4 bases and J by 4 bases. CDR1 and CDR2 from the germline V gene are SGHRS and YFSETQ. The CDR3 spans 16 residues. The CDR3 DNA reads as TGCGCCAGCAGCCTTAGGAACAGGGGGTCGTACAATGAGCAGTTCTTC. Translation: CASSLRNRGSYNEQFF.

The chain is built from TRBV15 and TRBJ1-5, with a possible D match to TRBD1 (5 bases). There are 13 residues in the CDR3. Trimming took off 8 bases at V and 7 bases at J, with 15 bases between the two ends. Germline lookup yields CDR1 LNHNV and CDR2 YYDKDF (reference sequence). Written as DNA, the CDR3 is TGTGCCACCGCAGGGAGCGGGAACCAGCCCCAGCATTTT. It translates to CATAGSGNQPQHF.

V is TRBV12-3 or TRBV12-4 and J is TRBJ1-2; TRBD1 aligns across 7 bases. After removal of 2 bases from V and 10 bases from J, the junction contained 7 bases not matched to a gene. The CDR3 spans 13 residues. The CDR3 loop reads CASSLRTRGDYTF. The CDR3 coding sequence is TGTGCCAGCAGTTTAAGGACCAGGGGGGACTACACCTTC.

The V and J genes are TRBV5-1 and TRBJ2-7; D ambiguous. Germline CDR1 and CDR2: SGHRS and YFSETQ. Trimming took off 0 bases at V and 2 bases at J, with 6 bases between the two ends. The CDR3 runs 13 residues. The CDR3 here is CASSLATTYEQYF. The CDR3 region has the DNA TGCGCCAGCAGCTTGGCCACAACCTACGAGCAGTACTTC.

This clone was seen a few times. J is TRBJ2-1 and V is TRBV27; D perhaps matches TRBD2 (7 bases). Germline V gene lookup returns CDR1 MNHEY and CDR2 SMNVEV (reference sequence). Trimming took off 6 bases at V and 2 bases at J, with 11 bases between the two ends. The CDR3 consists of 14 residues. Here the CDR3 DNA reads TGTGCCAGCAGCCCGGGGGGCGCCTACAATGAGCAGTTCTTC. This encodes CASSPGGAYNEQFF.

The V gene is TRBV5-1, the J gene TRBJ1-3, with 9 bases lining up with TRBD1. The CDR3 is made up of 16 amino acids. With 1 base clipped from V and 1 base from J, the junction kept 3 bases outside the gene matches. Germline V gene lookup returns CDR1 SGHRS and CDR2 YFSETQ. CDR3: CASSLSGQGSGNTIYF. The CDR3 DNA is TGCGCCAGCAGCTTGTCGGGACAGGGTTCTGGAAACACCATATATTTT.

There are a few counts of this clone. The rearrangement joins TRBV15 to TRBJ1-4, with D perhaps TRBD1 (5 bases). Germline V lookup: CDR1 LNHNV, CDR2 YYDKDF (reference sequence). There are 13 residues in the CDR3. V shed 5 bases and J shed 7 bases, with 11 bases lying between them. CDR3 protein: CATSPTRGEKLFF. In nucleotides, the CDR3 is TGTGCCACCAGCCCGACAAGGGGTGAAAAACTGTTTTTT.

CDR3 in DNA: TGTGCCAGCAGCTTAACCGGGACAGGCGGCGAGACCCAGTACTTC. Protein: CASSLTGTGGETQYF. The rearrangement links TRBV7-9 to TRBJ2-5; 8 bases are shared with TRBD1. The CDR3 is 15 residues long. Germline V gives CDR1 SEHNR, CDR2 FQNEAQ (reference sequence). Germline trimming cut 2 bases from V and 5 bases from J; bases unmatched to any gene: 7.

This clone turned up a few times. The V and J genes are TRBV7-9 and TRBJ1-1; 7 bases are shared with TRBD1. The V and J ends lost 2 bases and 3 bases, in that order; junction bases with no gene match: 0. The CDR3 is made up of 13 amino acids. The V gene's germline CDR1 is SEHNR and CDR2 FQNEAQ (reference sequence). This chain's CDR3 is CASSLRGHTEAFF. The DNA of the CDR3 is TGTGCCAGCAGCTTAAGGGGGCACACTGAAGCTTTCTTT.

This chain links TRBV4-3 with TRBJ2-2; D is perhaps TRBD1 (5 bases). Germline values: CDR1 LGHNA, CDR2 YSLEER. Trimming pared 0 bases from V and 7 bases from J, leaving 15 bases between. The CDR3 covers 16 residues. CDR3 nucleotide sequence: TGCGCCAGCAGCCAAGATGTGATAGGGGCTGTCGGGGAGCTGTTTTTT. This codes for CASSQDVIGAVGELFF.

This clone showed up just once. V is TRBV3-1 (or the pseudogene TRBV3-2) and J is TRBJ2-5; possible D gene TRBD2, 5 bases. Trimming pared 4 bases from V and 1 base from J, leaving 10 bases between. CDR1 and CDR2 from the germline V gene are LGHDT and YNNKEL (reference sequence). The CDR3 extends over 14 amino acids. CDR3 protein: CASSRLSGQETQYF. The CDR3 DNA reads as TGTGCCAGCAGCCGCCTAAGCGGCCAAGAGACCCAGTACTTC.

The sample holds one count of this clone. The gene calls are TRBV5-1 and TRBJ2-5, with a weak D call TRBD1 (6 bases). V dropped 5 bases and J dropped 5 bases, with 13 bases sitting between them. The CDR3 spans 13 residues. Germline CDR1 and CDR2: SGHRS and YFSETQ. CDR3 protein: CASRGPQGETQYF. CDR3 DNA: TGCGCCAGCAGGGGGCCCCAGGGGGAGACCCAGTACTTC.

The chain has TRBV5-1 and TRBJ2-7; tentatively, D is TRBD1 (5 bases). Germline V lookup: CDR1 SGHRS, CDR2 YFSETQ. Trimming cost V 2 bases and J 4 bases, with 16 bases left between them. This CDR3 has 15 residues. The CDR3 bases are TGCGCCAGCAGCTTTTCTTGGACGGACATGTACGAGCAGTACTTC. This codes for CASSFSWTDMYEQYF.

This CDR3 is CASSSGTSNEQFF. DNA of the CDR3: TGTGCCAGCAGTTCCGGGACTAGCAATGAGCAGTTCTTC. The chain carries TRBV12-3 or TRBV12-4 and TRBJ2-1; 8 bases fit TRBD2. Germline trimming cut 4 bases from V and 6 bases from J; bases unmatched to any gene: 2. The CDR3 has 13 amino acids.

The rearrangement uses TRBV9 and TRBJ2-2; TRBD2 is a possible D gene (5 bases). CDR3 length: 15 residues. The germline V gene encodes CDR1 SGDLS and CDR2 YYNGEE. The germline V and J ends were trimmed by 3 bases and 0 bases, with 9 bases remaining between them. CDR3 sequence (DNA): TGTGCCAGCAGCGAACGAGCGGCGAACACCGGGGAGCTGTTTTTT. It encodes CASSERAANTGELFF.

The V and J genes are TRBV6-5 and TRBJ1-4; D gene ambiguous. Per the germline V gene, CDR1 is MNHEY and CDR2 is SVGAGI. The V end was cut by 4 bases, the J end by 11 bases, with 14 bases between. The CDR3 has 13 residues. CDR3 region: CASSSQAGIKLFF. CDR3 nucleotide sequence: TGTGCCAGCAGTTCCCAAGCCGGGATCAAACTGTTTTTT.

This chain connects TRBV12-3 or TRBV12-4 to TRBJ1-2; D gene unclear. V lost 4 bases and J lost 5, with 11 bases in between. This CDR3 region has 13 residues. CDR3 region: CASSSPGEYGYTF. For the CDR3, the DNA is TGTGCCAGCAGTTCACCAGGTGAATATGGCTACACCTTC.

The CDR3 coding sequence is TGTGCCAGCAGTTTAGGAGTATATGGCTACACCTTC. This sequence encodes CASSLGVYGYTF. The rearrangement uses TRBV12-3 or TRBV12-4 and TRBJ1-2; no definite D call. The CDR3 loop spans 12 amino acids. The V end lost 1 base, the J end lost 5 bases, and 5 bases lay between the germline ends.

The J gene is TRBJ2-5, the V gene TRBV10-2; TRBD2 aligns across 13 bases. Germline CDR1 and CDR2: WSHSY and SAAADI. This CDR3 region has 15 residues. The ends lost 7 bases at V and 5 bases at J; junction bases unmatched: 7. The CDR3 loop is CASTVGLAGVETQYF. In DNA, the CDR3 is TGCGCCAGCACCGTTGGACTAGCGGGGGTCGAGACCCAGTACTTC.